The clone carrying this T cell receptor (beta chain) has only a few counts. Its matching antigen is unknown. TCRbeta library construction was performed incorporating unique molecular identifiers. TCRdb re-analysed the PCR reads in MiXCR, keeping a single row per CDR3 protein. The sample holds about 510,000 distinct CDR3 sequences, approximately 10% seen once. These data belong to a study of T-cell reconstitution after alpha-beta-depleted transplantation in children. Overall study findings and caveats: Two months or so post-transplant, alpha-beta T cells reportedly derived from several hundred expanded graft clones. Surviving recipient T cells and thymic progenitors produced the high day-60 TCRbeta diversity seen in some patients. The main origin of T-cell counts and diversity one year after transplant was newly produced T cells.

Sequences were derived from PBMCs, mostly from graft donor cells, sampled 180 days after TCRalphabeta/CD19-depleted stem cell transplant. This receptor was obtained from a female patient between 2 and 15 years old who had a stem cell transplant for aplastic anemia, so the T cells may come from the graft donor.

The CDR3 DNA is TGCAGTGCTAGACTAGCGGGAGGCCTAGATACGCAGTATTTT. It encodes CSARLAGGLDTQYF. The chain has TRBV20-1 and TRBJ2-3, with TRBD2 matching 11 bases. The CDR3 extends over 14 amino acids. Germline CDR1 DFQATT, CDR2 SNEGSKA (reference sequence). Trimming cost V 2 bases and J 5 bases; bases outside gene matches: 3.